This is a list of T cell receptor beta chains from one sample in a study of shared T cell receptors in the human thymus. TCRdb's table, derived via immunoSEQ multiplex PCR, lists solely in-frame clones and lacks some. Of about 710,000 clones in the sample, more than 75% were seen once. The data also belong to a second study, concerning human thymus T cells.

The specimen was thymocytes. The receptors shown here come from a boy under two years old with a congenital heart defect. Each CDR3 is given with its conserved first and last residue. Some rows have no size entry. The others give once, few or many, or a class for an expanded clone.

v_call clone_size cdr3_aa
TRBV27 few CASSLKGTGGADGNEKLFF
TRBV2 - CASRPTGSNNEQFF
TRBV15 - CATSRVQGLAGGVWIF
TRBV5-1 - CASSSGQGDTEAFF
TRBV28 - CASSLWGRQGLRDEQFF
TRBV2 - CASNQANEQYF
TRBV11-2 - CASSLVSSGWRGEQFF
TRBV10-2 - CASTQRGLNTEAFF
TRBV25-1 - CASSESFMERGGTDTQYF
TRBV10-3 - CAISELLPPSTGSGYGYTF
TRBV10-3 - CAITRTGTDTQYF
TRBV10-1 - CASSPDRGQSHEQYF
TRBV6-1 - CASSEFGEVRRDTGEQFF
TRBV5-6 - CASSVLTGGNTEAFF
TRBV4-3 - CASSQDDTELVAGNTIYF
TRBV4-3 - CASSQDWGLESYGYTF
TRBV27 - CASSQTQVGGSYEQYF
TRBV10-1 - CASSKTASNQPQHF
TRBV25-1 - CASSSRRTGGVNTEAFF
TRBV4-1 - CASSQVGSTERSTEAFF
TRBV11-3 - CASSSAGVNTGELFF
TRBV2 - CASSERVSGGASNEQFF
TRBV6-5 - CASSWNGRAGELFF
TRBV10-3 - CASSQGFEDEQYF
TRBV5-1 once CASSSQGNEKLFF
TRBV9 - CASSPTERSNTGELFF
TRBV15 - CATSTKTLAGGMNTGELFF
TRBV21-1 - CASSKRTGVGFRQPQHF
TRBV6-5 - CASSSRSTRTEAFF
TRBV4-2 - CASSHPGPPYEQYF
TRBV28 - CASSLWDRNQPQHF
TRBV6-1 - CASRRKENTEAFF
TRBV7-8 - CASSLFDSEAFF
TRBV10-3 - CAITNGTAASPYEQYF
TRBV9 once CASSVARGNYNEQFF
TRBV4-3 - CASSQESSGIGGYNEQFF
TRBV28 - CASSSDRTKIPSTDTQYF
TRBV6-5 few CASSSGESSYNEQFF
TRBV9 - CASGTGRLAGSGAPNEQFF
TRBV9 - CASSSEGDPAATNEKLFF
TRBV29-1 - CSVEVLGQGIYMNTEAFF
TRBV7-9 - CASSLGPDDYGYTF
TRBV7-2 - CASSSEIGTDTQYF
TRBV15 - CATRSPGTVNYGYTF
TRBV4-3 - CASSQDPTGGTYNEQFF
TRBV6-5 - CASSPGLAGGETQYF
TRBV18 - CASSRRTGNYEQYF
TRBV7-3 once CASSLSLNPGLAGGEQFF
TRBV30 - CAWSVRSASGRAGREDTQYF
TRBV29-1 once CSVSLVMSQTLGGTEAFF
TRBV7-4 - CASSPLDRRSYNSPLHF
TRBV11-2 - CASSLVVANSYEQYF